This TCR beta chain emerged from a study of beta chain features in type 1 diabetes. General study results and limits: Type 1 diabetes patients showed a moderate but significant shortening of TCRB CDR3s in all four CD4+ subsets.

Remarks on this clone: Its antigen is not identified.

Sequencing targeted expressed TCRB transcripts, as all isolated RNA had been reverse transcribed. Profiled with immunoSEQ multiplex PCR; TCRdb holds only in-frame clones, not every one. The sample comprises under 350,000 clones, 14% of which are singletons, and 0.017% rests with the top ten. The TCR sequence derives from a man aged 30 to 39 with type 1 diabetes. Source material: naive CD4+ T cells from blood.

CDR3 sequence reads: CSVSVQGNQPQHF. CDR3 sequence (DNA): TGCAGCGTTTCGGTACAGGGGAATCAGCCCCAGCATTTT. V is TRBV29-1 and J is TRBJ1-5; 7 bases fit TRBD1. V was pared by 5 bases and J by 4 bases, with 5 bases of the junction left unmatched. Germline V gene lookup returns CDR1 SQVTM and CDR2 ANQGSEA. The CDR3 runs to 13 residues.